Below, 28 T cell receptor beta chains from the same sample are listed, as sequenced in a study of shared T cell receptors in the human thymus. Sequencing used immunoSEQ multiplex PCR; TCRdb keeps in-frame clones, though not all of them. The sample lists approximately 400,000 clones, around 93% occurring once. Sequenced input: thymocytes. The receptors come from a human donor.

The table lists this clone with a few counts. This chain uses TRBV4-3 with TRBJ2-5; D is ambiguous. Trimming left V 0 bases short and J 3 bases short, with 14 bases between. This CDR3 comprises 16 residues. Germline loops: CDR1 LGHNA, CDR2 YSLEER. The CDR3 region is CASSQDFRSGEETQYF. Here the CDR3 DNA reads TGCGCCAGCAGCCAAGATTTCCGCTCGGGCGAAGAGACCCAGTACTTC.

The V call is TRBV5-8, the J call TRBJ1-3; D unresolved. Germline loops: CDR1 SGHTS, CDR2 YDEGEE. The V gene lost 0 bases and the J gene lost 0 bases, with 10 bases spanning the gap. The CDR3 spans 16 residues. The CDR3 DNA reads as TGTGCCAGCAGCTTGGGGCCTCCGATCTCTGGAAACACCATATATTTT. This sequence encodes CASSLGPPISGNTIYF.

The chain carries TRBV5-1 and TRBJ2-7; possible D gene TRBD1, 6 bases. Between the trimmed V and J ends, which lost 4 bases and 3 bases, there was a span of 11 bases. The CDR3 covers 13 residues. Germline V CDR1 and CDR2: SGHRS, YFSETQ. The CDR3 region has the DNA TGCGCCAGCAGCCAGACAGGACTCTACGAGCAGTACTTC. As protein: CASSQTGLYEQYF.

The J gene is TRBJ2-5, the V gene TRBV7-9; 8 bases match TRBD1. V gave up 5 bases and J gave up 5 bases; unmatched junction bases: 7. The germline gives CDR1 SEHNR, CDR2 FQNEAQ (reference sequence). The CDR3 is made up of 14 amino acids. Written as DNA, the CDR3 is TGTGCCAGCAGCCCTACAGGGGACAGGGAGACCCAGTACTTC. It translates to CASSPTGDRETQYF.

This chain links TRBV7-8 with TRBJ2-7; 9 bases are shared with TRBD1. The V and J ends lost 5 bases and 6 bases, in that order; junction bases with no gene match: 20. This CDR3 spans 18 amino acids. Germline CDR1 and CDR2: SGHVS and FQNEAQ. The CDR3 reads CASSPRDREDTTTSEQYF. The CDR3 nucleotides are TGTGCCAGCAGCCCCAGGGACAGGGAGGACACTACCACTAGCGAGCAGTACTTC.

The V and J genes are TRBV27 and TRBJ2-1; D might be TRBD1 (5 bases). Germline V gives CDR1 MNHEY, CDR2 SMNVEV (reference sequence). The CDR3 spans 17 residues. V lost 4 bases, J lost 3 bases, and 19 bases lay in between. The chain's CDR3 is CASSSEGERVSYNEQFF. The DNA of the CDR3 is TGTGCCAGCAGTTCCGAAGGGGAACGTGTAAGCTACAATGAGCAGTTCTTC.

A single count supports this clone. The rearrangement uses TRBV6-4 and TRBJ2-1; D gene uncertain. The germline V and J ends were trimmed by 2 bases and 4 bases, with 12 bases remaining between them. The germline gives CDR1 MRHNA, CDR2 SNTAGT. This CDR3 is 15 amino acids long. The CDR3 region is CASSDAPTPYNEQFF. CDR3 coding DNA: TGTGCCAGCAGTGACGCCCCGACTCCTTACAATGAGCAGTTCTTC.

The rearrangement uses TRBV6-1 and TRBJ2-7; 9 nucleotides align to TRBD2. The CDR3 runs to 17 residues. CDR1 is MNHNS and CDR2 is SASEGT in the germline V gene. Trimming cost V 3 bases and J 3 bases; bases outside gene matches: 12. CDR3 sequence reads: CASSDLEERLAVYEQYF. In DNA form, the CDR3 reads TGTGCCAGCAGTGACCTGGAAGAAAGACTAGCGGTCTACGAGCAGTACTTC.

The CDR3 spells CASSLRDGIREGPYEQYF. DNA of the CDR3: TGTGCCAGCAGTTTAAGAGATGGAATTCGGGAGGGCCCCTACGAGCAGTACTTC. The J gene is TRBJ2-7, the V gene TRBV28; 8 bases align to TRBD2. CDR3 length: 18 residues. The junction had 14 bases not matched to a gene; V was cut back by 2 bases and J by 2 bases. Germline CDR1 is MDHEN and CDR2 is SYDVKM.

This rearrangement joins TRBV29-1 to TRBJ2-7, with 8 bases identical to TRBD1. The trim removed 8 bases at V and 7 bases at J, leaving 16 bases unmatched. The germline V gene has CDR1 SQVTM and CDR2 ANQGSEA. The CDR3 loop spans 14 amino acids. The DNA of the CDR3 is TGCAGCACCCTCGAGGACAGGGTGGATCTAGAGCAGTACTTC. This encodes CSTLEDRVDLEQYF.

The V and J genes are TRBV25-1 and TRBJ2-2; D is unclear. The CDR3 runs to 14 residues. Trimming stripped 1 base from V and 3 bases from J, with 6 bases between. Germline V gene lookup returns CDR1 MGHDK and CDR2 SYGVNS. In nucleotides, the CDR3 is TGTGCCAGCAGTGAATCCGAGGACACCGGGGAGCTGTTTTTT. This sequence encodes CASSESEDTGELFF.

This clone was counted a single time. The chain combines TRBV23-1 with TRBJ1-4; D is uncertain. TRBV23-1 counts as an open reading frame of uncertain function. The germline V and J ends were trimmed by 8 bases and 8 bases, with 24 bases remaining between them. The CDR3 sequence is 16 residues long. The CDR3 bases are TGCGCCAGCCTCAGGCTCACGCTGGGATTGGAGGAAAAACTGTTTTTT. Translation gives CASLRLTLGLEEKLFF.

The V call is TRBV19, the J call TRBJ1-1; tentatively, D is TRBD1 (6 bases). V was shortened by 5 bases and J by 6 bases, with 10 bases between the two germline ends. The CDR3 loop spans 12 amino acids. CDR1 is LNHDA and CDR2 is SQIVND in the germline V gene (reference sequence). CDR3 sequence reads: CASSFGGPEAFF. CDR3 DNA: TGTGCCAGTAGTTTCGGGGGCCCTGAAGCTTTCTTT.

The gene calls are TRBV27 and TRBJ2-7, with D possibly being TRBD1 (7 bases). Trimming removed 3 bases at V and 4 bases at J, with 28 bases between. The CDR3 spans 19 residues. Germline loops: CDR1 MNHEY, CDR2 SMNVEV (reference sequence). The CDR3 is CASSLGPAALLEGAYEQYF. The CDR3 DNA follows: TGTGCCAGCAGTTTGGGACCCGCCGCGCTGTTGGAGGGGGCGTACGAGCAGTACTTC.

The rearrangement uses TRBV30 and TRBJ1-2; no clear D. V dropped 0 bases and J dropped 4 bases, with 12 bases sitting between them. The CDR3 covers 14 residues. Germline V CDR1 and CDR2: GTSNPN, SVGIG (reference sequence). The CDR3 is CAWSVLTAAYGYTF. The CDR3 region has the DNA TGTGCCTGGAGTGTACTTACGGCCGCCTATGGCTACACCTTC.

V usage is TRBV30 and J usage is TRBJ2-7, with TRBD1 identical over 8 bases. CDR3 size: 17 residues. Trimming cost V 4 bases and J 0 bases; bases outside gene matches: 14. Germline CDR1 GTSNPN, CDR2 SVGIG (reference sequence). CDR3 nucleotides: TGTGCCTGGACCAGGGGAGGATCCAGGGGGCACTCCTACGAGCAGTACTTC. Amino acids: CAWTRGGSRGHSYEQYF. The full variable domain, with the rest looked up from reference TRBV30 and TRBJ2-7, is SQTIHQWPATLVQPVGSPLSLECTVEGTSNPNLYWYRQAAGRGLQLLFYSVGIGQISSEVPQNLSASRPQDRQFILSSKKLLLSDSGFYLCAWTRGGSRGHSYEQYFGPGTRLTVT.

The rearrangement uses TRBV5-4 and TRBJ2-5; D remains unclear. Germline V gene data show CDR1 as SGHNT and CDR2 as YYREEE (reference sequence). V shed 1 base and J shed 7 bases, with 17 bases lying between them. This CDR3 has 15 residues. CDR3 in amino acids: CASSLPTLGHRTQYF. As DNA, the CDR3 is TGTGCCAGCAGCTTGCCGACCCTAGGGCACCGGACCCAGTACTTC.

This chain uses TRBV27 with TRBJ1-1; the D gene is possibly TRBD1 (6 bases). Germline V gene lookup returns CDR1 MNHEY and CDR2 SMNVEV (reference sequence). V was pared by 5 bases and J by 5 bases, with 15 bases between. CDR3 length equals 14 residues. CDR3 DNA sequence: TGTGCCAGCAGTGTACAGGGTGTGGGGACTGAAGCTTTCTTT. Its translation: CASSVQGVGTEAFF.

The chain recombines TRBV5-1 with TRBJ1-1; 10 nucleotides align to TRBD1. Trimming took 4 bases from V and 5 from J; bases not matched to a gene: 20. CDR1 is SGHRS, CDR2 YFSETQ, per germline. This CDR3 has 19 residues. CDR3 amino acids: CASSLEVWVTGGVGTEAFF. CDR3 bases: TGCGCCAGCAGCCTCGAAGTTTGGGTGACAGGGGGCGTGGGAACTGAAGCTTTCTTT.

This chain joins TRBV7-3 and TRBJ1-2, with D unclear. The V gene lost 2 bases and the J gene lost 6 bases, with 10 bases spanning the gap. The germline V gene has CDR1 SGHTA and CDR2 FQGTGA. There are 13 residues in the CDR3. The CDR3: CASSLGGLHGYTF. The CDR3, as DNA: TGTGCCAGCAGCTTAGGAGGGCTTCATGGCTACACCTTC.

The CDR3: CASSLKKDRGTGNTIYF. The CDR3 nucleotides are TGTGCCAGCAGTTTAAAAAAGGACAGGGGAACTGGAAACACCATATATTTT. J is TRBJ1-3 and V is TRBV27, with 9 bases lining up with TRBD1. Germline V gene sequence: CDR1 MNHEY, CDR2 SMNVEV (reference sequence). The CDR3 spans 17 residues. Germline trimming cut 2 bases from V and 2 bases from J; bases unmatched to any gene: 7.

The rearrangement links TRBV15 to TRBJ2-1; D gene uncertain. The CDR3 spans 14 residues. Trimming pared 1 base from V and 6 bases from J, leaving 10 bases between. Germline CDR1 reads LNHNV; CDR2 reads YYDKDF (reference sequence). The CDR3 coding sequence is TGTGCCACCAGCAGAGTAGGCCTGGGCAATGAGCAGTTCTTC. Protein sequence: CATSRVGLGNEQFF.

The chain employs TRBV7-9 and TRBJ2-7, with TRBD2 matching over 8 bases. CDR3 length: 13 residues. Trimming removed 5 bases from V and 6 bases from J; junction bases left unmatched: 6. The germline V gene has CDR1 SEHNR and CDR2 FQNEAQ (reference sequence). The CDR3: CASSPRTSLEQYF. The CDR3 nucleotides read TGTGCCAGCAGCCCCAGGACTAGCCTCGAGCAGTACTTC.

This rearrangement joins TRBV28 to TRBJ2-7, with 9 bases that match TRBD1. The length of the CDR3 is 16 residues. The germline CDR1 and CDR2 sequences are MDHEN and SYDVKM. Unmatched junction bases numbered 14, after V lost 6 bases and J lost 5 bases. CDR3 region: CASSAHGQGRFNEQYF. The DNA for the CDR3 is TGTGCCAGCAGCGCGCATGGACAGGGGAGGTTCAACGAGCAGTACTTC.

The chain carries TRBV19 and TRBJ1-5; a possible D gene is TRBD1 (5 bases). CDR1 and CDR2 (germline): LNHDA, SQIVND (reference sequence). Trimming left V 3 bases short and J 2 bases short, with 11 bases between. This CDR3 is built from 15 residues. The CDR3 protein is CASSMTQGGNQPQHF. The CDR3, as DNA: TGTGCCAGTAGTATGACGCAGGGTGGCAATCAGCCCCAGCATTTT. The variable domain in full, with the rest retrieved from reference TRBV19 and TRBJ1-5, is DGGITQSPKYLFRKEGQNVTLSCEQNLNHDAMYWYRQDPGQGLRLIYYSQIVNDFQKGDIAEGYSVSREKKESFPLTVTSAQKNPTAFYLCASSMTQGGNQPQHFGDGTRLSIL.

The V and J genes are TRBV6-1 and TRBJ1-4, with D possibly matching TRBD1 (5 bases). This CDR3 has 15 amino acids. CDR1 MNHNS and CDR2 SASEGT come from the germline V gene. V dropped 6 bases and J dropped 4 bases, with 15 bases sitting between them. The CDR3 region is CASSRAGLGNEKLFF. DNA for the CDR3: TGTGCCAGCAGCCGCGCGGGGCTTGGTAATGAAAAACTGTTTTTT.

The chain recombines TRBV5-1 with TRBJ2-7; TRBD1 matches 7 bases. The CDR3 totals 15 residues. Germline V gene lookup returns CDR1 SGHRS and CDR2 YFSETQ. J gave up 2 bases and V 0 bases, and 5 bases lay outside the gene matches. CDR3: CASSLGRDSTYEQYF. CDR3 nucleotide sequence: TGCGCCAGCAGCTTGGGACGGGACAGCACCTACGAGCAGTACTTC.

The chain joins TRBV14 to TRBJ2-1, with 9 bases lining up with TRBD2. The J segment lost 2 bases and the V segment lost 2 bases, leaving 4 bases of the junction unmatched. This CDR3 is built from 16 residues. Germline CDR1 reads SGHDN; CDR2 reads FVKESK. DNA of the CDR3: TGTGCCAGCAGCCAATGGACTAGCGACCCCTACAATGAGCAGTTCTTC. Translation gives CASSQWTSDPYNEQFF.